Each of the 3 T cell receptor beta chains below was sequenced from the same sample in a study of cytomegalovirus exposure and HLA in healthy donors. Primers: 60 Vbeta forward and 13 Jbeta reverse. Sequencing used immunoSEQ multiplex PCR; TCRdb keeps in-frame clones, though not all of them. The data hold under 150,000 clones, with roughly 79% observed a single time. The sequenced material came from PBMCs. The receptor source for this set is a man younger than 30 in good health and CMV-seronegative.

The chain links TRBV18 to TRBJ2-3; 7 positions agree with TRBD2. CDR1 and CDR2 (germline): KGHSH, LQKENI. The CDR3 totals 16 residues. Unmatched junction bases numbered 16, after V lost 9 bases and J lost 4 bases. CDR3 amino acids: CASREAMGGAADTQYF. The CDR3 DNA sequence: TGTGCCAGTCGGGAAGCGATGGGAGGGGCCGCAGATACGCAGTATTTT.

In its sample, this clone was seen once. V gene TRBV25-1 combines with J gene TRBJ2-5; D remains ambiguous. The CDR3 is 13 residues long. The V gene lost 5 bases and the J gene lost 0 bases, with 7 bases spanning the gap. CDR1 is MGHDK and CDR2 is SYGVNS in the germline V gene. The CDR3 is CASSQADQETQYF. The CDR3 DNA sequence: TGTGCCAGCAGTCAGGCAGACCAAGAGACCCAGTACTTC.

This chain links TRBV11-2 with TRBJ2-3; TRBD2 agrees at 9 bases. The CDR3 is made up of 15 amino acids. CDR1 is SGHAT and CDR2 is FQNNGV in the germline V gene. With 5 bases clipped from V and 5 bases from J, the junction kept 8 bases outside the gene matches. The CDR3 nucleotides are TGTGCCAGCAGCGAGACTAGCGGTGCGTTAGATACGCAGTATTTT. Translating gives CASSETSGALDTQYF.